This T cell receptor beta chain came from a study of blood T cells in healthy people across ages. Through a sample-barcoded 5' primer and a J-beta primer mix, a second PCR was run for roughly 6 to 11 cycles. Each cDNA molecule, via a template-switch adaptor with 12 random nucleotides, was tagged. MiXCR, applied by TCRdb to the 5' RACE reads, yields one record per CDR3 protein. The profile covers just over 800,000 distinct CDR3 sequences, with approximately 65% appearing a single time and about 27% taken by the ten largest. Many counts were recorded for this clonotype. The target antigen is unknown. Germline values: CDR1 MNHEY, CDR2 SVGEGT. The CDR3 has 14 residues. V shed 6 bases and J 4 bases; nucleotides not matched to a gene: 7. Study-wide results and limits: Correlation between TCR beta diversity and naive T cell percentage was strong.

Samples had at least 7 million PBMCs isolated from them. Total RNA, at least 6 micrograms per sample, was extracted from PBMCs. The sequenced sample consisted of blood. The gene calls are TRBV6-2 or TRBV6-3 and TRBJ2-7; 9 positions agree with TRBD2. The sequence came from a young man in good health. The CDR3 region has the DNA TGTGCCAGCAGACCCGGGACTAGCTTGTACGAGCAGTACTTC. Amino acid sequence: CASRPGTSLYEQYF.